The T cell receptor (beta chain) under discussion was sequenced for a study of CXCR3-negative and CXCR3-positive naive CD8 T cells (dated by TCRdb to between 2018 and 2020). The study in broad terms: In total, 110 million to 150 million TRB reads were obtained, corresponding to roughly 1.5 +/- 0.3 million reads per library. TRBV-TRBJ cluster analysis included naive subsets from roughly 5 donors and memory cells from 3 donors. The diversity and physicochemical repertoire analyses included some 11 donors pooled from two independent experiments.

Each CD8+ T cell subset was flow-sorted in triplicate, with roughly 330,000 cells per subset placed directly into RLT lysis buffer. To exclude memory contaminants, naive CD8+ T cells were stringently defined as CD45RO-CCR7+CD27+CD95-. Using standard density gradient centrifugation, peripheral blood mononuclear cells were isolated from buffy coats. Naive CXCR3-negative and CXCR3-positive CD8+ T cells were flow-sorted using a FACSAria III. Total RNA was extracted from sorted cells using an RNeasy Mini Kit. The run used a NextSeq 550. The Human TCR Profiling Kit (MiLaboratory) was used to make UMI-labeled 5' RACE TRB cDNA libraries. cDNA synthesis used the entire amount of extracted RNA, and PCR amplification then used the entire amount of cDNA produced. Libraries were prepared in parallel with an identical number of PCR cycles. For the original study's pipeline: About 53,000 +/- 9,400 unique UMI-labeled TRB cDNA molecules per library were extracted with MIGEC and MiXCR, with at least two reads per UMI required. On average, about 40,000 +/- 10,000 functional in-frame TRB CDR3 nucleotide clonotypes lacking stop codons were found per library. Diversity metrics, including normalized Shannon-Wiener and Chao1, were computed in VDJtools after downsampling to 5000 UMI-labeled TRB molecules per sample. For the central five CDR3 residues, VDJtools calculated physicochemical properties weighted by clonotype size, namely interaction energy, strength, volume and Kidera factor 4. Each entry corresponds to one CDR3 protein sequence from reads that TCRdb reprocessed, and DNA is not given. TCRdb's processing, not the authors', yielded these V and J calls. The sample has 90,000 to 100,000 distinct CDR3 sequences on record. The top ten clones comprise over 1.5% of the sample.

The CDR3 holds 13 amino acids from the cysteine to the phenylalanine. The entry carries no DNA sequence. The germline V gene (reference sequence) gives CDR1 as LGHDT and CDR2 as YNNKEL. A word on this clonotype: Its antigen is currently not known.

What the authors observed across the whole study: Naive CXCR3-negative and CXCR3-positive cells from the same donor showed similar TRBV-TRBJ usage, whereas memory cells showed distinct patterns. Surface CD5, linked to self-reactivity in mice, was comparable between naive subsets; TCR interaction strength was therefore also inferred from TRB CDR3 physicochemical properties. Repertoire diversity was comparably high in both naive subsets but much lower in memory CD8+ T cells. Because CXCR3 expression was partially decreased after cryopreservation, freshly isolated PBMCs were used for most assays. Compared with CXCR3-negative naive cells, CXCR3-positive naive cells had TRB CDR3s with higher hydrophobicity (lower Kidera factor 4), lower energy, and higher strength and volume indices.

This receptor was obtained from a human donor in good health. Some clones in this sample may be carry-over from other donors' samples. Sequencing was done on a sample of naive CXCR3- CD8+ T cells from blood. The sample's cell subset or site, from its label and the paper: CD45RO-CCR7+CD27+CD95- naive CD8+ T cells lacking CXCR3 (TNR3-). In this chain, TRBV3-1 is recombined with TRBJ2-7; TCRdb lists TRBD2, though no DNA is available to test this call. The CDR3 in this case is CASSQGLADEQYF.